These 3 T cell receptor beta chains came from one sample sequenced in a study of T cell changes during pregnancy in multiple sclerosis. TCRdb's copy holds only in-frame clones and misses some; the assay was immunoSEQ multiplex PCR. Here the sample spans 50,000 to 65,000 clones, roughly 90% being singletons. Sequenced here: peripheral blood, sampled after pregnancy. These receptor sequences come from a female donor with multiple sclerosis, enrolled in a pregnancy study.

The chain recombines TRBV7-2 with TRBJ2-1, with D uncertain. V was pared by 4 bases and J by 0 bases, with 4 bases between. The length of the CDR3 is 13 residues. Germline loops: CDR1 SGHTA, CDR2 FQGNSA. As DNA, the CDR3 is TGTGCCAGCAGCTCCAGCTCCTACAATGAGCAGTTCTTC. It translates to CASSSSSYNEQFF.

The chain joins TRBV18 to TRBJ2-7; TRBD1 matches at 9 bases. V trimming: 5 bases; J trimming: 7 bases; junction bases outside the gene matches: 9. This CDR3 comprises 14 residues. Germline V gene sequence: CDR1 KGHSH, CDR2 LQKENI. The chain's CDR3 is CASSGGTGLREQYF. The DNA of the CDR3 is TGTGCCAGCTCAGGGGGGACAGGGCTCCGAGAGCAGTACTTC.

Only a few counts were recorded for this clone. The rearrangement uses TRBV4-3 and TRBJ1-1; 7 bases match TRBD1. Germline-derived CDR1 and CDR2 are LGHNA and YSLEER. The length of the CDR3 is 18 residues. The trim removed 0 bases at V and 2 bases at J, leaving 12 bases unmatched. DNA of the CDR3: TGCGCCAGCAGCCAAGAGGCCCCCCGACAGGGCGGTAACACTGAAGCTTTCTTT. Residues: CASSQEAPRQGGNTEAFF.